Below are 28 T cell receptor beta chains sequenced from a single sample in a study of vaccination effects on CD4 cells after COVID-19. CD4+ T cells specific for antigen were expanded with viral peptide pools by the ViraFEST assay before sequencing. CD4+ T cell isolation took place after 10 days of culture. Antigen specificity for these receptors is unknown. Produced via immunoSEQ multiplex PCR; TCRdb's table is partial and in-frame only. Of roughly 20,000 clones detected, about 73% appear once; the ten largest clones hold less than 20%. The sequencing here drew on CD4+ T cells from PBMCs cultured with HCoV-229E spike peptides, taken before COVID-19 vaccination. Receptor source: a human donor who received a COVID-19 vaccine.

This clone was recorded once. The CDR3 nucleotides read TGTGCCAGCAGCCTTAGAACAGGGGATGAAGCTTTCTTT. Its translation: CASSLRTGDEAFF. This chain joins TRBV7-2 and TRBJ1-1; 7 bases are shared with TRBD1. From germline, CDR1 is SGHTA and CDR2 FQGNSA. V was clipped by 5 bases and J by 7 bases; unmatched bases: 7. The CDR3 is 13 residues long.

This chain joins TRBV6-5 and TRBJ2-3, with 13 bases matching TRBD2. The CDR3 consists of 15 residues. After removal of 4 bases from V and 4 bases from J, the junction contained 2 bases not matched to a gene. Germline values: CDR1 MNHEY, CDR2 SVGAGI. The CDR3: CASSLLAGGPDTQYF. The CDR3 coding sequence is TGTGCCAGCAGTTTACTAGCGGGAGGGCCAGATACGCAGTATTTT.

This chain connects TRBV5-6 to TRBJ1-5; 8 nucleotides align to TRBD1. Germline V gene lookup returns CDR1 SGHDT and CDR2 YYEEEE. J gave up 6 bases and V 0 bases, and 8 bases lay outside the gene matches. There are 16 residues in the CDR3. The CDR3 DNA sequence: TGTGCCAGCAGCTTGGACAGGGGGATCGTTGGTCAGCCCCAGCATTTT. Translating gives CASSLDRGIVGQPQHF.

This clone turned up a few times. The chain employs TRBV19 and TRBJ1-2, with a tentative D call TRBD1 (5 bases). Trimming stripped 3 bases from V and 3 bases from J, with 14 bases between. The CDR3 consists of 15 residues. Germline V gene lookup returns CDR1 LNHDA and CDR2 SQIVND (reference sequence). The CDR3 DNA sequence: TGTGCCAGTAGTATGTATTCGGGGCGCGACTATGGCTACACCTTC. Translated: CASSMYSGRDYGYTF.

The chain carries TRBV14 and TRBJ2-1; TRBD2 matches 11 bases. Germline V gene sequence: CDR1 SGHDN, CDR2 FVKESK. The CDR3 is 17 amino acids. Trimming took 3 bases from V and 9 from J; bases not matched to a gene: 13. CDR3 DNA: TGTGCCAGCAGCCATGCTATAGCGGGGGGGCGGAGAAGTGAGCAGTTCTTC. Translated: CASSHAIAGGRRSEQFF.

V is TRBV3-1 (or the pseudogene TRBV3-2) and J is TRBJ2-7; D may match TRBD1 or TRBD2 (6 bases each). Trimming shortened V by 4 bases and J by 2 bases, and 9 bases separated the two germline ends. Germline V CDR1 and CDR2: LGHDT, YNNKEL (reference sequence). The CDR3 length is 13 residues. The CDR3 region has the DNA TGTGCCAGCAGCCGGGGGGCAACCTACGAGCAGTACTTC. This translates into CASSRGATYEQYF.

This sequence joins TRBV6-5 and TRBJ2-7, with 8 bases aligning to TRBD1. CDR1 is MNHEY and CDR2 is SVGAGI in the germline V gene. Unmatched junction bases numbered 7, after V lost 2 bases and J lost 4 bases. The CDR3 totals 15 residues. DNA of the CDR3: TGTGCCAGCAGTTACGACGGGACAGGTATTTACGAGCAGTACTTC. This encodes CASSYDGTGIYEQYF.

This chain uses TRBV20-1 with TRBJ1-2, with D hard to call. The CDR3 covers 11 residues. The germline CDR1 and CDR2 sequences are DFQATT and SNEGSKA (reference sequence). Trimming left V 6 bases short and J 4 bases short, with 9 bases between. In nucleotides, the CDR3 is TGCAGTGCGCTGAGGCCCTATGGCTACACCTTC. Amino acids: CSALRPYGYTF.

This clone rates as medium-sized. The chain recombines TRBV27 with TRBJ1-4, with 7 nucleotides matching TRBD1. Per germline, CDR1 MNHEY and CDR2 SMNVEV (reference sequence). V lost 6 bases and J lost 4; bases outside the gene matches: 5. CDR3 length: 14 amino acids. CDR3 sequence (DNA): TGTGCCAGCAGCCAACAGGGGTTTAATGAAAAACTGTTTTTT. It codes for CASSQQGFNEKLFF.

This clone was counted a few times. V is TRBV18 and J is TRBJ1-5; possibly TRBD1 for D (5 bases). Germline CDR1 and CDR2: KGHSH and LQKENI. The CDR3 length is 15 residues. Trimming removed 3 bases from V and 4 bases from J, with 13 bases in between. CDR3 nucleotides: TGTGCCAGCTCACCGGGGGGATTCGGGAATCAGCCCCAGCATTTT. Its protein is CASSPGGFGNQPQHF.

In DNA, the CDR3 is TGTGCCAGCAGCTTTTATGGGGGGGCCAACGTCCTGACTTTC. It codes for CASSFYGGANVLTF. The chain combines TRBV13 with TRBJ2-6, with D hard to call. Germline V gene sequence: CDR1 PRHDT, CDR2 FYEKMQ (reference sequence). The germline V and J ends were trimmed by 3 bases and 4 bases, with 7 bases remaining between them. CDR3 length: 14 residues. The full variable domain, in which reference TRBV13 and TRBJ2-6 provide the parts outside the CDR3, is AAGVIQSPRHLIKEKRETATLKCYPIPRHDTVYWYQQGPGQDPQFLISFYEKMQSDKGSIPDRFSAQQFSDYHSELNMSSLELGDSALYFCASSFYGGANVLTFGAGSRLTVL.

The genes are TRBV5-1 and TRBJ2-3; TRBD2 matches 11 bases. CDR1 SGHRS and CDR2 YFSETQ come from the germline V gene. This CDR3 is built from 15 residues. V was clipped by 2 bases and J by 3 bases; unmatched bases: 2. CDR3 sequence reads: CASSLLAGVTDTQYF. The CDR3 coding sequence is TGCGCCAGCAGCTTACTAGCGGGAGTGACAGATACGCAGTATTTT.

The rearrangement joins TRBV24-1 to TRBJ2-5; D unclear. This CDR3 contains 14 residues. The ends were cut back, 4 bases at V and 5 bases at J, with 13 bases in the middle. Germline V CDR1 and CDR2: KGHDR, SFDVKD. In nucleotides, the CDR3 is TGTGCCACCAGTGAGCCGGGCCCTTTCGAGACCCAGTACTTC. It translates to CATSEPGPFETQYF.

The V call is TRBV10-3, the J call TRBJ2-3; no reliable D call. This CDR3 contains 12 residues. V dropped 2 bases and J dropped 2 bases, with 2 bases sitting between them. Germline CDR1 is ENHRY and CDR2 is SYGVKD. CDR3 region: CAISETTDTQYF. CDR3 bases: TGTGCCATCAGTGAGACCACAGATACGCAGTATTTT.

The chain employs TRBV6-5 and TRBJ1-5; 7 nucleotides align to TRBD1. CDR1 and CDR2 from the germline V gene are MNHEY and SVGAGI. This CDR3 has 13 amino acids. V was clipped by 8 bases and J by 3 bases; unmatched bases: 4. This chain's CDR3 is CASRDRYNQPQHF. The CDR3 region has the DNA TGTGCCAGCCGGGACAGATACAATCAGCCCCAGCATTTT.

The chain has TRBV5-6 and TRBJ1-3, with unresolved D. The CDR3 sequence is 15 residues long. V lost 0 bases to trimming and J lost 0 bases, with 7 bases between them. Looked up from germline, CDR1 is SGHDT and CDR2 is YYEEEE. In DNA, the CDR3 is TGTGCCAGCAGCTTGGGTCAATACTCTGGAAACACCATATATTTT. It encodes CASSLGQYSGNTIYF. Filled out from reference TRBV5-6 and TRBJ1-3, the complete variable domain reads DAGVTQSPTHLIKTRGQQVTLRCSPKSGHDTVSWYQQALGQGPQFIFQYYEEEERQRGNFPDRFSGHQFPNYSSELNVNALLLGDSALYLCASSLGQYSGNTIYFGEGSWLTVV.

The CDR3 nucleotides are TGTGCCAGCAGTGTCCGGGACAGGGGGCATGAAAAACTGTTTTTT. Translating it yields CASSVRDRGHEKLFF. This chain connects TRBV2 to TRBJ1-4, with 12 bases identical to TRBD1. Germline CDR1 is SNHLY and CDR2 is FYNNEI. Trimming at V came to 4 bases and at J to 6 bases, leaving 3 bases not matched to a gene. The CDR3 is 15 amino acids.

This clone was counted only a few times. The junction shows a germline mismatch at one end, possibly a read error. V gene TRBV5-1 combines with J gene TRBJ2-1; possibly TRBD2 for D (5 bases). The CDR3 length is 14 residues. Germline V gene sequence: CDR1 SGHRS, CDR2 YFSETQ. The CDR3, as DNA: TGCGCCAGCACTTCCGAGGACTTGGCGGGCCCGAGGGTCTTC. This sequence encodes CASTSEDLAGPRVF.

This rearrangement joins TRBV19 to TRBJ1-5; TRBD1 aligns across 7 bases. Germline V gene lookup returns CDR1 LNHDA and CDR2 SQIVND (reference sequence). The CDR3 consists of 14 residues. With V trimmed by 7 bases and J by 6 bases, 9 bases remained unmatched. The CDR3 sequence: CASTPTQGIQPQHF. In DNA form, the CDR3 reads TGTGCCAGTACTCCAACACAGGGGATTCAGCCCCAGCATTTT.

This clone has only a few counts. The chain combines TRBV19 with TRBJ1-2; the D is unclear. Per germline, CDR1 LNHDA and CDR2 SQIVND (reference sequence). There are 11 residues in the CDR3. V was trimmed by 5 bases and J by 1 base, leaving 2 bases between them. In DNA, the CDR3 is TGTGCCAGTAGTGTTAACTATGGCTACACCTTC. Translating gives CASSVNYGYTF.

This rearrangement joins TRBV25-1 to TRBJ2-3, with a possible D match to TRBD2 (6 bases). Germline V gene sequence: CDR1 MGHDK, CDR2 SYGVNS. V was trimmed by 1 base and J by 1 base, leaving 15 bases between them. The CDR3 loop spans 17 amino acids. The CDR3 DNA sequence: TGTGCCAGCAGTGAATCGGTTTTGGGGGAGGGCACAGATACGCAGTATTTT. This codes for CASSESVLGEGTDTQYF.

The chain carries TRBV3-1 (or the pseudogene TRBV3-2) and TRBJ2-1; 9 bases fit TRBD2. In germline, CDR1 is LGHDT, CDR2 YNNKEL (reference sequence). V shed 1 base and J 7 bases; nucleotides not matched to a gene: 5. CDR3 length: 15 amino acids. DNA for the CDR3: TGTGCCAGCAGCCAAGGGGTAGCGGGAGTGAATGAGCAGTTCTTC. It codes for CASSQGVAGVNEQFF.

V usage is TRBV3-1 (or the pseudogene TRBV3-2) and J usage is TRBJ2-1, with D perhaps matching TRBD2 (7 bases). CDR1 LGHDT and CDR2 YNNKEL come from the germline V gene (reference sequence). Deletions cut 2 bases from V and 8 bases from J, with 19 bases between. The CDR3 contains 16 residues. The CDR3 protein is CASSQPMGGRIHEQFF. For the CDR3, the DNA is TGTGCCAGCAGCCAACCCATGGGGGGGCGCATTCATGAGCAGTTCTTC.

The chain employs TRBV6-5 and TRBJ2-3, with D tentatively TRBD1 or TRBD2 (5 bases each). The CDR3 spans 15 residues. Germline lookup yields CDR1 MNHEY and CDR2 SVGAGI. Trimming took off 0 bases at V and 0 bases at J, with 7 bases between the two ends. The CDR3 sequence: CASSYSGVSTDTQYF. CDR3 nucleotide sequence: TGTGCCAGCAGTTACTCGGGGGTTAGCACAGATACGCAGTATTTT.

The CDR3 spells CAWNKIQETQYF. CDR3 coding DNA: TGTGCCTGGAACAAAATACAAGAGACCCAGTACTTC. The V and J genes are TRBV30 and TRBJ2-5; D uncertain. Trimming left V 4 bases short and J 2 bases short, with 8 bases between. Germline values: CDR1 GTSNPN, CDR2 SVGIG (reference sequence). The CDR3 extends over 12 amino acids.

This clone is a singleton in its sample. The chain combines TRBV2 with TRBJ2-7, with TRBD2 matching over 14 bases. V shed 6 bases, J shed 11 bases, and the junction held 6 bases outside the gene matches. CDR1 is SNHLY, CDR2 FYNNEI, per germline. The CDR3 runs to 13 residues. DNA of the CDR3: TGTGCCAGCAGGAGGGGACTAGCGGGAGAAGAGTACTTC. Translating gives CASRRGLAGEEYF.

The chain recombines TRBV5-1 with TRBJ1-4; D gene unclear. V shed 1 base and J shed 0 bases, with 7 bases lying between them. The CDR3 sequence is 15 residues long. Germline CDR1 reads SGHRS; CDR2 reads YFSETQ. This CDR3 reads CASSLTPATNEKLFF. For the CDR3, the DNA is TGCGCCAGCAGCTTGACCCCAGCAACTAATGAAAAACTGTTTTTT.

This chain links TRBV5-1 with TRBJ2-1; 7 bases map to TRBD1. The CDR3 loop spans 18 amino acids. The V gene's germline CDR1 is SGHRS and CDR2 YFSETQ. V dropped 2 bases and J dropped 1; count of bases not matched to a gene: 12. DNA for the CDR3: TGCGCCAGCAGCTTAGGCAGGGGGAGTTCTGCGTCCTACAATGAGCAGTTCTTC. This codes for CASSLGRGSSASYNEQFF.